This T cell receptor (beta chain) was documented in a study of tumor-infiltrating lymphocytes in primary liver carcinoma. Extraction also yielded germline DNA, while blood RNA was obtained from unsorted whole blood. Total RNA (approximately 0.5 ug) served as template for TCR beta cDNA synthesis primed by a constant-region primer. Libraries covering TCR beta were generated through three nested multiplex PCR rounds (using a slightly modified ARM-PCR). It was with TRBV1-TRBV30 forward primers and a C-beta reverse primer that the first two PCR rounds were run, at approximately 10 cycles each. TCRdb recomputed calls from the multiplex PCR reads with MiXCR, one row per CDR3 protein. The sample consists of some 190,000 distinct CDR3 sequences, roughly 60% of them appearing once. CDR1 and CDR2 (germline): SGHAT, FQNNGV. The CDR3 runs 14 residues. Losses at the gene ends were 4 bases for V and 7 bases for J; bases not matched to a gene: 7.

As for this clonotype: Lacking the conserved final phenylalanine or tryptophan, this CDR3 likely reflects a read error.

Sequenced sample: peripheral blood. This chain uses TRBV11-2 with TRBJ2-1, with TRBD1 matching 7 bases. This sequence originates from a man in his forties or fifties with primary liver carcinoma and hepatitis B virus infection. The CDR3 DNA sequence: TGTGCCAGCAGCTCAGGGGGAGCGTTAAATGAGCAGTTCTTA. This codes for CASSSGGALNEQFL.